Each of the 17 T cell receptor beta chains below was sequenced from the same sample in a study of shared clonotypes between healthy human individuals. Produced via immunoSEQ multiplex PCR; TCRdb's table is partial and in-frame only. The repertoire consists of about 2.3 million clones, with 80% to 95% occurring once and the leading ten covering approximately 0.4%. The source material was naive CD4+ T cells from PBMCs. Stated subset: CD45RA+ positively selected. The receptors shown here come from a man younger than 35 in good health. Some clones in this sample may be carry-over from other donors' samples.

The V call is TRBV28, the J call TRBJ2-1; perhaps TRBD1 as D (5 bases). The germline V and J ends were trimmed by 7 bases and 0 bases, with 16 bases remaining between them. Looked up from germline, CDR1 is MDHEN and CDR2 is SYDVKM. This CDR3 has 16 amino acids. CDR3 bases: TGTGCCAGCATCGGACACATCAAGAGCTCCTACAATGAGCAGTTCTTC. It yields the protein CASIGHIKSSYNEQFF.

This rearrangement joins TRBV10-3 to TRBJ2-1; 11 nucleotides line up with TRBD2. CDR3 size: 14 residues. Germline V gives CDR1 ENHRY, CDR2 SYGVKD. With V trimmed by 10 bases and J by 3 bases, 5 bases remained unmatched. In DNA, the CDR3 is TGTGCCACCGGGACTAGCGGTAACTACAATGAGCAGTTCTTC. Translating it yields CATGTSGNYNEQFF.

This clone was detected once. In DNA, the CDR3 is TGTGCCAGCACCCAGGTTGGGACAGGGGCCTACGAGCAGTACTTC. Translating it yields CASTQVGTGAYEQYF. This chain connects TRBV28 to TRBJ2-7; 10 bases agree with TRBD1. Per germline, CDR1 MDHEN and CDR2 SYDVKM. The CDR3 runs 15 residues. V lost 7 bases and J lost 2; bases outside the gene matches: 8.

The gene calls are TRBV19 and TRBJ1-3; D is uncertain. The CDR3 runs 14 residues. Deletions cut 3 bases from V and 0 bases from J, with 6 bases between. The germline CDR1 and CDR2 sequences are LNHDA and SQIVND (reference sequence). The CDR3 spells CASSIEYSGNTIYF. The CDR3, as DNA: TGTGCCAGTAGTATCGAGTACTCTGGAAACACCATATATTTT. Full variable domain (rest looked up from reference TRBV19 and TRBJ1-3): DGGITQSPKYLFRKEGQNVTLSCEQNLNHDAMYWYRQDPGQGLRLIYYSQIVNDFQKGDIAEGYSVSREKKESFPLTVTSAQKNPTAFYLCASSIEYSGNTIYFGEGSWLTVV.

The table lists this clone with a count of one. CDR3 nucleotide sequence: TGTGCCAGCGGGGGAGGGAGTGAAGCTTTCTTT. Translated: CASGGGSEAFF. The chain couples TRBV28 to TRBJ1-1, with D possibly TRBD1 on 5 matching bases. The CDR3 loop spans 11 amino acids. In germline, CDR1 is MDHEN, CDR2 SYDVKM. V lost 8 bases to trimming and J lost 7 bases, with 11 bases between them.

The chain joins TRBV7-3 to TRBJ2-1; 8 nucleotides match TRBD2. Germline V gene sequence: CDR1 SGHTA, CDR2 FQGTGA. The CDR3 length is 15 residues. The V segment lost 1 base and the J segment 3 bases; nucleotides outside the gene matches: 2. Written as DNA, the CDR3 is TGTGCCAGCAGCTTAAGGGGACTAGACTACAATGAGCAGTTCTTC. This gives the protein CASSLRGLDYNEQFF.

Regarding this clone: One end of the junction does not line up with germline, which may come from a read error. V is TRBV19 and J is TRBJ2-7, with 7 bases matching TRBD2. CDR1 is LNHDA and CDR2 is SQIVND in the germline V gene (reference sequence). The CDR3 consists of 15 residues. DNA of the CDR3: TGTGCCAGTAGTAAAACGGGACTACCCTCCAACGAGCAGTACTTC. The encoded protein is CASSKTGLPSNEQYF.

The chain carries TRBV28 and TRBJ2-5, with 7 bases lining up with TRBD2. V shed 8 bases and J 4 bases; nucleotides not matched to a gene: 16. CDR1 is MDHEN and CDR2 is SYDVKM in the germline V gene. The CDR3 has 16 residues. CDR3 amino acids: CASRTSDTPLRETQYF. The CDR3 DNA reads TGTGCCAGCCGAACTAGCGACACACCCCTAAGAGAGACCCAGTACTTC.

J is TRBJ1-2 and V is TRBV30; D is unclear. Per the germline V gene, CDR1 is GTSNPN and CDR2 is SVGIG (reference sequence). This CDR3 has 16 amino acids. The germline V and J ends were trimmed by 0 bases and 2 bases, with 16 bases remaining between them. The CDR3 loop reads CAWSVPPRRVNYGYTF. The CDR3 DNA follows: TGTGCCTGGAGTGTACCCCCCAGAAGGGTAAACTATGGCTACACCTTC. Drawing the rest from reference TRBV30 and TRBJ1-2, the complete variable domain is SQTIHQWPATLVQPVGSPLSLECTVEGTSNPNLYWYRQAAGRGLQLLFYSVGIGQISSEVPQNLSASRPQDRQFILSSKKLLLSDSGFYLCAWSVPPRRVNYGYTFGSGTRLTVV.

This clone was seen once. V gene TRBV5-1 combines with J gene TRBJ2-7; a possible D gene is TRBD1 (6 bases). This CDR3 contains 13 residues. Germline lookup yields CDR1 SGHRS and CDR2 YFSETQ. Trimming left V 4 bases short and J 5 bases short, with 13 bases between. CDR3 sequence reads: CASSPQGTNEQYF. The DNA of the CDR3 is TGCGCCAGCAGCCCCCAGGGGACGAACGAGCAGTACTTC.

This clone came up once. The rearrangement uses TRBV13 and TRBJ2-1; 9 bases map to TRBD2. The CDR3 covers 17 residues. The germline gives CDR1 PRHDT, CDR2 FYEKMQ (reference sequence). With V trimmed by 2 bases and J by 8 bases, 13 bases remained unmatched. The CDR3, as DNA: TGTGCCAGCAGCTTATCTTTCGCGGGAGGGCCCGTGGATGAGCAGTTCTTC. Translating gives CASSLSFAGGPVDEQFF.

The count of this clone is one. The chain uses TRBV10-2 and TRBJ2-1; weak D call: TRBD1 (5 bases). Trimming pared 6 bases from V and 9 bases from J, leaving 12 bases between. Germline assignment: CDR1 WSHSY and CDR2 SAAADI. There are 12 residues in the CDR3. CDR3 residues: CASRAWGGEQFF. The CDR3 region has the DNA TGCGCCAGCAGGGCTTGGGGCGGTGAGCAGTTCTTC.

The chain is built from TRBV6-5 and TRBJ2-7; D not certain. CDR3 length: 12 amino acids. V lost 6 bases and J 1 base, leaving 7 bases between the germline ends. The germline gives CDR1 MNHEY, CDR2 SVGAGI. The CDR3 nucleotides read TGTGCCAGCAGGGGTTGGTCCTACGAGCAGTACTTC. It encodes CASRGWSYEQYF.

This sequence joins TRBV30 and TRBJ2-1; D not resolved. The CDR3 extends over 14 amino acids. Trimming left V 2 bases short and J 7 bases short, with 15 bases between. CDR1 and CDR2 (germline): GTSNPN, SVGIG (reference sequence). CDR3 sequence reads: CAWSNLWAPNEQFF. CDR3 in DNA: TGTGCCTGGAGTAACTTGTGGGCGCCGAATGAGCAGTTCTTC.

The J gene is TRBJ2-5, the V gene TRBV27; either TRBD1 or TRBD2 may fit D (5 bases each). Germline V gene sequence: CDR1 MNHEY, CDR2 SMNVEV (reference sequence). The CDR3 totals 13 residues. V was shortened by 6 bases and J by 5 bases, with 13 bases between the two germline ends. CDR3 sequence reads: CASSARGRETQYF. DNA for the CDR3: TGTGCCAGCAGCGCCCGGGGCCGGGAGACCCAGTACTTC.

This CDR3 reads CASSGRARASIEAFF. The CDR3 DNA reads as TGTGCCAGCAGCGGGAGAGCGCGGGCCAGCATTGAAGCTTTCTTT. The chain recombines TRBV6-6 with TRBJ1-1; no definite D call. This CDR3 is 15 amino acids long. Per the germline V gene, CDR1 is MNHNY and CDR2 is SVGAGI (reference sequence). V dropped 6 bases and J dropped 7 bases, with 21 bases sitting between them.

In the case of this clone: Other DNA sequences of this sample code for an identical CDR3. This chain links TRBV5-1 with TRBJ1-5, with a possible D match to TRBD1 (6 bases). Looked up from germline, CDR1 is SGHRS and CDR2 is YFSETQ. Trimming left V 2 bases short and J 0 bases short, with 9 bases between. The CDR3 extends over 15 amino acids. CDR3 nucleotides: TGCGCCAGCAGCTTACAGGGTTATAGCAATCAGCCCCAGCATTTT. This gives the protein CASSLQGYSNQPQHF.